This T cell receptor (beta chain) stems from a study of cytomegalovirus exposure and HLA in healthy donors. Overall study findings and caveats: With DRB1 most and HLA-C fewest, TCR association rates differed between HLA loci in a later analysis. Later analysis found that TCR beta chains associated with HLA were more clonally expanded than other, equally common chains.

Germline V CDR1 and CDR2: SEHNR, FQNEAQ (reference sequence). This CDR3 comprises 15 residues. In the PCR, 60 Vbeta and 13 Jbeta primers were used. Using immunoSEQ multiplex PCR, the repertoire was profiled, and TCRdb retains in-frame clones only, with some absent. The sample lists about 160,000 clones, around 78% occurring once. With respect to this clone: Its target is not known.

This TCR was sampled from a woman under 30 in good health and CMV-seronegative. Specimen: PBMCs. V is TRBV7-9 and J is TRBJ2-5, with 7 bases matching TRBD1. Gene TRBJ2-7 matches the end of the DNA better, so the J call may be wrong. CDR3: CASSLGGQPSYEQYF. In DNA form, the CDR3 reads TGTGCCAGCAGCTTAGGGGGACAGCCCTCCTACGAGCAGTACTTC.